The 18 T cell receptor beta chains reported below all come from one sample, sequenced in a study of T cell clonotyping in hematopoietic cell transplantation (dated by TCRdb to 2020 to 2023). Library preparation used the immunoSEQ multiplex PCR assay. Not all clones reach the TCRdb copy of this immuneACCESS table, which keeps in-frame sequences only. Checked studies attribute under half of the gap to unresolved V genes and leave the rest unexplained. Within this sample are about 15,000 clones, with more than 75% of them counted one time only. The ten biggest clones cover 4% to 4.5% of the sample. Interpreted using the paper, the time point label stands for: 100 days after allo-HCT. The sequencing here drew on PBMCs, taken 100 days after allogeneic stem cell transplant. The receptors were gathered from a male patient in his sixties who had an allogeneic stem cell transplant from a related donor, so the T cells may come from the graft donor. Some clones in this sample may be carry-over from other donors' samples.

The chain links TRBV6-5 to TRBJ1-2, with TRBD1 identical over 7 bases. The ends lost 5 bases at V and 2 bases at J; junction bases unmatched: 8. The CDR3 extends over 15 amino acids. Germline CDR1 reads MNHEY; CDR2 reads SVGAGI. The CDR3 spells CASSRPGTANYGYTF. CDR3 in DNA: TGTGCCAGCAGTAGACCCGGGACAGCCAACTATGGCTACACCTTC.

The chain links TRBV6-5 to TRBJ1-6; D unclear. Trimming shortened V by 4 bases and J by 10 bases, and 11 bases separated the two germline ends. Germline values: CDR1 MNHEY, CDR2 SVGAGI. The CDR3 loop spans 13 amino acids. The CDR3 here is CASSSRARSPLHF. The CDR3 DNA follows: TGTGCCAGCAGTTCACGGGCCAGGTCACCCCTCCACTTT.

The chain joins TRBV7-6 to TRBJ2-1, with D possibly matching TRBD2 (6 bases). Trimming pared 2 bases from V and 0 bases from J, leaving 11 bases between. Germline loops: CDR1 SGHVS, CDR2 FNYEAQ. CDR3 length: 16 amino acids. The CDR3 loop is CASSLNAGSSYNEQFF. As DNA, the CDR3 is TGTGCCAGCAGCTTAAACGCGGGGAGCTCCTACAATGAGCAGTTCTTC.

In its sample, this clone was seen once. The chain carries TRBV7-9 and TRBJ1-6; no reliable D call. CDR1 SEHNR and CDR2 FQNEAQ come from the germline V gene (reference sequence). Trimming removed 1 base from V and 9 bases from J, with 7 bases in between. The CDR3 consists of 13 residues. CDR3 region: CASSLEVVSPLHF. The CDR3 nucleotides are TGTGCCAGCAGCTTAGAAGTAGTTTCACCCCTCCACTTT.

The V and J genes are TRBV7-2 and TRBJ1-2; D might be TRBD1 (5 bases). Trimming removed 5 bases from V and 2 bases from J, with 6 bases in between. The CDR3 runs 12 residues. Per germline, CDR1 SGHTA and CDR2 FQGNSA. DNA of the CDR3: TGTGCCAGCAGCCGACAGAACTATGGCTACACCTTC. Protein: CASSRQNYGYTF. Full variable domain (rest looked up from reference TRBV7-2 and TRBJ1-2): GAGVSQSPSNKVTEKGKDVELRCDPISGHTALYWYRQSLGQGLEFLIYFQGNSAPDKSGLPSDRFSAERTGGSVSTLTIQRTQQEDSAVYLCASSRQNYGYTFGSGTRLTVV.

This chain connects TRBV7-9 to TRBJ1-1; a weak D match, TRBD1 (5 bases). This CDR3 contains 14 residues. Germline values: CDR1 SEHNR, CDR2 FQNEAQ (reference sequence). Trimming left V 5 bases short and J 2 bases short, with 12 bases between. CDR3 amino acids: CASSPGLQNTEAFF. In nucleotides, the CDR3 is TGTGCCAGCAGCCCGGGACTCCAAAACACTGAAGCTTTCTTT. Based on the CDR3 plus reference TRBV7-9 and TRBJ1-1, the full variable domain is DTGVSQNPRHKITKRGQNVTFRCDPISEHNRLYWYRQTLGQGPEFLTYFQNEAQLEKSRLLSDRFSAERPKGSFSTLEIQRTEQGDSAMYLCASSPGLQNTEAFFGQGTRLTVV.

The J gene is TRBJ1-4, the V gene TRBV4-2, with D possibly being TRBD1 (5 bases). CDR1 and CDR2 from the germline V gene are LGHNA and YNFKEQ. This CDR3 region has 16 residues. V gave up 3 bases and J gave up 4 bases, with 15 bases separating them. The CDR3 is CASSQVPGGGNEKLFF. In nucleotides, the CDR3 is TGTGCCAGCAGCCAGGTCCCCGGGGGGGGTAATGAAAAACTGTTTTTT.

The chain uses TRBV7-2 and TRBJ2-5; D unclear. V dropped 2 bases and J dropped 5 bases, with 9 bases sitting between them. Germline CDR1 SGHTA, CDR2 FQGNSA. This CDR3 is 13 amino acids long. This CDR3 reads CASSLLGSETQYF. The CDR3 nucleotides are TGTGCCAGCAGCTTATTGGGTTCGGAGACCCAGTACTTC. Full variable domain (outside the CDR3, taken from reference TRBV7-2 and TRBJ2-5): GAGVSQSPSNKVTEKGKDVELRCDPISGHTALYWYRQSLGQGLEFLIYFQGNSAPDKSGLPSDRFSAERTGGSVSTLTIQRTQQEDSAVYLCASSLLGSETQYFGPGTRLLVL.

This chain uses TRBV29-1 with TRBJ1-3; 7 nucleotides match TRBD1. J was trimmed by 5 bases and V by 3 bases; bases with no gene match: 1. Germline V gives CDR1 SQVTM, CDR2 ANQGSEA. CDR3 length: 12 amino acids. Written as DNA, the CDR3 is TGCAGCGTTGAGAGGGGGCGAAACACCATATATTTT. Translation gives CSVERGRNTIYF. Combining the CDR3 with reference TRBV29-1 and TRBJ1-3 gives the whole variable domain SAVISQKPSRDICQRGTSLTIQCQVDSQVTMMFWYRQQPGQSLTLIATANQGSEATYESGFVIDKFPISRPNLTFSTLTVSNMSPEDSSIYLCSVERGRNTIYFGEGSWLTVV.

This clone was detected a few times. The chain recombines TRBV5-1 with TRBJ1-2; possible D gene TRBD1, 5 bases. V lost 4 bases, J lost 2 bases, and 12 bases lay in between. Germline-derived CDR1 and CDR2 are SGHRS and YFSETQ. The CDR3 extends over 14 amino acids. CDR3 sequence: CASSPLTVNYGYTF. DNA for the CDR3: TGCGCCAGCAGCCCACTGACAGTGAACTATGGCTACACCTTC.

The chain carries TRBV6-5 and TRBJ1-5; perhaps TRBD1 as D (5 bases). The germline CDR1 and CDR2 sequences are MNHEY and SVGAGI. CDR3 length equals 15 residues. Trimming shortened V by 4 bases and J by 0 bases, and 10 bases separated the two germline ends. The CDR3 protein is CASSLSGNSNQPQHF. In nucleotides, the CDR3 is TGTGCCAGCAGTTTGTCAGGGAATAGCAATCAGCCCCAGCATTTT.

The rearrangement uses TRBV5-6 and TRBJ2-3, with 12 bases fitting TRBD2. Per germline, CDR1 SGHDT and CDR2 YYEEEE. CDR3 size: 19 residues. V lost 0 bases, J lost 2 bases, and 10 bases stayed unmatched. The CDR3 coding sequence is TGTGCCAGCAGCTTGGTAACTAGCGGGGGGCCAATAAACACAGATACGCAGTATTTT. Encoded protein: CASSLVTSGGPINTDTQYF.

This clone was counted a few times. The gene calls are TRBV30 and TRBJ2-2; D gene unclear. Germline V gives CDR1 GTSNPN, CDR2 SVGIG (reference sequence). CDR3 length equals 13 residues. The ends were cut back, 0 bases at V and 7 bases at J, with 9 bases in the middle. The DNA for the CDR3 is TGTGCCTGGAGTGTACTCCATGTCGGGGAGCTGTTTTTT. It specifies CAWSVLHVGELFF.

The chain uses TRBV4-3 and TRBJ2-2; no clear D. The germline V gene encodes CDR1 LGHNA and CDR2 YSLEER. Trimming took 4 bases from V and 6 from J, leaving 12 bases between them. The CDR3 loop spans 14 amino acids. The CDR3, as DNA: TGCGCCAGCAGCCGCGCGGCGCAGTCCGGGGAGCTGTTTTTT. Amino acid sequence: CASSRAAQSGELFF.

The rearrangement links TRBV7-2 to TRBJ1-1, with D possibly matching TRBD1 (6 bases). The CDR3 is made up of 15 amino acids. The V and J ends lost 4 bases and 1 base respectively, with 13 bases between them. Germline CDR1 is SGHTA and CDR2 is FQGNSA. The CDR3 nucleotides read TGTGCCAGCAGCTCGCAGACAGGCACGAACACTGAAGCTTTCTTT. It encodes CASSSQTGTNTEAFF. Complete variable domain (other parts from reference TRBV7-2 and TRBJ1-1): GAGVSQSPSNKVTEKGKDVELRCDPISGHTALYWYRQSLGQGLEFLIYFQGNSAPDKSGLPSDRFSAERTGGSVSTLTIQRTQQEDSAVYLCASSSQTGTNTEAFFGQGTRLTVV.

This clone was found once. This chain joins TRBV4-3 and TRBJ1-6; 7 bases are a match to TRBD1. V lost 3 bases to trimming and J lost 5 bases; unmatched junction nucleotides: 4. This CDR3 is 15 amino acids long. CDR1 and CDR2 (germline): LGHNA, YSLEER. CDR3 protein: CASSQGGGDNSPLHF. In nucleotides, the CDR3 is TGCGCCAGCAGCCAGGGAGGGGGCGATAATTCACCCCTCCACTTT.

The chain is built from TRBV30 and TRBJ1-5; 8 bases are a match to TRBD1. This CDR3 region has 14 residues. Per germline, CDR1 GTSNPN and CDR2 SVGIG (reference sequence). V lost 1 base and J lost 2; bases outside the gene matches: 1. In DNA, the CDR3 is TGTGCCTGGAGTGGGGACAGGCGCAATCAGCCCCAGCATTTT. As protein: CAWSGDRRNQPQHF.

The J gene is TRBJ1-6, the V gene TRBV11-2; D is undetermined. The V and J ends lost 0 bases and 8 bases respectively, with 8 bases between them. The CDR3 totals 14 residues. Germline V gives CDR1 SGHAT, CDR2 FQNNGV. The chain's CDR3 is CASSLEPEYSPLHF. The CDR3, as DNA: TGTGCCAGCAGCTTAGAACCAGAGTATTCACCCCTCCACTTT. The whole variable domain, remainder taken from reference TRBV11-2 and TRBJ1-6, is EAGVAQSPRYKIIEKRQSVAFWCNPISGHATLYWYQQILGQGPKLLIQFQNNGVVDDSQLPKDRFSAERLKGVDSTLKIQPAKLEDSAVYLCASSLEPEYSPLHFGNGTRLTVT.